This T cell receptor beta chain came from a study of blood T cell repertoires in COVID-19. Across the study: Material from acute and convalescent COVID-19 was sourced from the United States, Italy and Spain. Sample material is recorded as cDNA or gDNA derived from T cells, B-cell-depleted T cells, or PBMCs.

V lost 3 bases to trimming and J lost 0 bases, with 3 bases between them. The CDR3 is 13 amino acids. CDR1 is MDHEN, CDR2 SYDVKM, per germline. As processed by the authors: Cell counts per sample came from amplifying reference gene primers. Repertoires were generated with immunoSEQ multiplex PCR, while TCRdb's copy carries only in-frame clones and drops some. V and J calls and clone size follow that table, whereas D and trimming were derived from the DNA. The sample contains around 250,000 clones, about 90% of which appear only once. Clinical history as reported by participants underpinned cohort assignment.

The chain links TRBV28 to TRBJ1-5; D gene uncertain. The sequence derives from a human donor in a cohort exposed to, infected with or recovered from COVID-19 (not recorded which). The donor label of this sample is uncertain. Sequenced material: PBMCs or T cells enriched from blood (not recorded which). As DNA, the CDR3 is TGTGCCAGCAGTTTTAGTAGCAATCAGCCCCAGCATTTT. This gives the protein CASSFSSNQPQHF.